This T cell receptor beta chain was recorded in a study of cytomegalovirus exposure and HLA in healthy donors. The wider study: Clustering assigned over 70% of the approximately 400 genotyped donors to the Caucasian-associated ancestry cluster. Whole-study results and caveats: TCR beta chains numbering under 200 were designated cytomegalovirus-associated.

The length of the CDR3 is 15 residues. V was trimmed by 7 bases and J by 0 bases, leaving 13 bases between them. From germline, CDR1 is MDHEN and CDR2 SYDVKM. This clone has only one observation. Its antigen is undetermined. PCR employed 60 Vbeta and 13 Jbeta primers. TCRdb's copy holds only in-frame clones and misses some; the assay was immunoSEQ multiplex PCR. The sample yields about 140,000 clones, 75% to 90% seen once. This rearrangement joins TRBV28 to TRBJ1-5; TRBD1 might be the D (5 bases). The clonotype originates from a middle-aged man in good health and CMV-seronegative. The specimen sequenced was PBMCs. CDR3 DNA: TGTGCCAGCACCCAGGGAGGGCATAGCAATCAGCCCCAGCATTTT. It codes for CASTQGGHSNQPQHF.